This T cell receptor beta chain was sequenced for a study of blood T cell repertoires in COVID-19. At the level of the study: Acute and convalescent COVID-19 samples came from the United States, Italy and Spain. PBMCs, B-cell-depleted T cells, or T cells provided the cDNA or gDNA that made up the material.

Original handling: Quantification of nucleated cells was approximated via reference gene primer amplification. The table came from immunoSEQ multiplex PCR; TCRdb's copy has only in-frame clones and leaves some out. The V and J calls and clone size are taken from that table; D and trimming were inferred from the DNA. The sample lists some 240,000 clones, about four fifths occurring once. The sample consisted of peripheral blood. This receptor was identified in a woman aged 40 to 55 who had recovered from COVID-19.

The CDR3 bases are TGTGCCAGCAGTTACGGGGCAGGGGGCTGGTACGAGCAGTACTTC. Its protein product is CASSYGAGGWYEQYF. The chain carries TRBV6-5 and TRBJ2-7; 8 bases match TRBD1. The CDR3 is 15 amino acids. Germline lookup yields CDR1 MNHEY and CDR2 SVGAGI. Trimming removed 2 bases from V and 4 bases from J; junction bases left unmatched: 7.